The clone carrying this T cell receptor (beta chain) appeared many times. Its specificity is unknown. This sample was taken from a study of response to subunit inactivated influenza vaccine. Via MiXCR, TCRdb re-called the RT-PCR reads, giving one row per CDR3 protein. The sample includes a few hundred thousand distinct CDR3 sequences, 20% to 25% seen only once; the top ten take 10%. Study-level results: The study's authors posited that every seasonal influenza vaccination enlists few new T cells.

Germline-derived CDR1 and CDR2 are SGHVS and FQNEAQ. The CDR3 has 13 residues. Between the trimmed V and J ends, which lost 4 bases and 6 bases, there was a span of 12 bases. Sample: PBMCs from blood, taken less than 22 months after vaccination. J is TRBJ1-1 and V is TRBV7-8, with D hard to call. The origin of this receptor is a man aged 45-69 years who received an inactivated influenza vaccine. The CDR3 sequence: CASSSLQRPEAFF. The CDR3, as DNA: TGTGCCAGCAGCTCCTTACAACGGCCTGAAGCTTTCTTT. The full variable domain, with the rest looked up from reference TRBV7-8 and TRBJ1-1, is GAGVSQSPRYKVAKRGQDVALRCDPISGHVSLFWYQQALGQGPEFLTYFQNEAQLDKSGLPSDRFFAERPEGSVSTLKIQRTQQEDSAVYLCASSSLQRPEAFFGQGTRLTVV.